A selection of T cell receptor beta chains follows, all from one sample in a study of T-cell memory formation after mild COVID-19. TCRdb reprocessed the 5' RACE reads with MiXCR, giving one entry per CDR3 protein. The sample lists roughly 500,000 distinct CDR3 sequences, about 20% occurring once. Sequencing used PBMCs or a T cell subset sorted from them (not recorded which). Receptors were obtained from an adult woman who had mild COVID-19 (a few samples of this study predate the infection). Cell type and time point are not known. Both conserved end residues are trimmed from each CDR3.

v_gene	len	j_gene	CDR3aa
TRBV11-2	12	TRBJ1-2	ASSLQPGYYGYT
TRBV4-3	10	TRBJ2-7	ASSHTKGEQY
TRBV12-3/TRBV12-4	12	TRBJ1-2	ASAKSDSNYGYT
TRBV9	11	TRBJ1-2	ASSVDGNYGYT
TRBV4-1	14	TRBJ2-5	ASSPRVERGRETQY
TRBV29-1	15	TRBJ2-1	SVERRGTGFPYNEQF
TRBV7-9	10	TRBJ2-7	ASSLVSYEQY
TRBV6-4	13	TRBJ2-1	ASSDVAGSYNEQF
TRBV12-3/TRBV12-4	13	TRBJ1-4	ASSTADSWSEKLF
TRBV7-8	14	TRBJ2-2	ASSLVGRGYTGELF
TRBV29-1	12	TRBJ1-2	SVPGEGLIYGYT
TRBV19	13	TRBJ2-7	ASSMLRGSSYEQY
TRBV12-5	10	TRBJ1-2	ASGFRRGGYT
TRBV5-1	13	TRBJ2-3	ASSISTGYLDTQY
TRBV5-1	12	TRBJ2-1	ASSSGLPNNEQF
TRBV7-2	13	TRBJ2-1	ASSILAGSANEQF
TRBV20-1	10	TRBJ2-1	SASVPGPEQF
TRBV18	15	TRBJ2-4	ASSPLTGELAKNIQY
TRBV6-5	9	TRBJ2-7	ASRRDYEQY
TRBV10-2	12	TRBJ2-1	ASRSGGTYNEQF
TRBV9	11	TRBJ2-3	ASSVATEDTQY
TRBV7-3	16	TRBJ1-6	ASSLGGVPGSYNSPLH
TRBV7-9	14	TRBJ2-5	ASSHPPGRIQETQY
TRBV7-3	14	TRBJ2-3	ASSPQRGGRTDTQY
TRBV5-1	12	TRBJ1-1	ASSLGQENTEAF
TRBV9	13	TRBJ1-5	ASSVAGGSNQPQH
TRBV6-5	14	TRBJ2-1	ASSYSGVSSYNEQF
TRBV25-1	16	TRBJ2-6	ASSEQPGQGSGANVLT